The 3 T cell receptor beta chains presented below share a single source sample, sequenced in a study of shared clonotypes between healthy human individuals (dated by TCRdb to between 2020 and 2021). Library generation was performed with the immunoSEQ multiplex PCR assay. TCRdb carries this immuneACCESS record with in-frame sequences only. Its versions omit some clonotypes, under half of them owing to an unresolved V gene in the studies checked, with the rest unexplained. Within this sample are about 1.1 million clones, with 70% to 80% of them counted one time only. The ten largest account for about 0.52% of the sample. Sequencing used memory CD4+ T cells from PBMCs. The sample's cell subset or site, from its label and the paper: CD45RA-negative fraction. The receptors were sampled from a man aged 18-30 years in good health. Some clones in this sample may be carry-over from other donors' samples.

This clone occurred a few times. The genes are TRBV30 and TRBJ1-2; D uncertain. Trimming shortened V by 2 bases and J by 5 bases, and 9 bases separated the two germline ends. Germline lookup yields CDR1 GTSNPN and CDR2 SVGIG (reference sequence). The CDR3 length is 12 residues. CDR3 DNA sequence: TGTGCCTGGAGTCCTGGGATGTATGGCTACACCTTC. Translating gives CAWSPGMYGYTF.

The rearrangement uses TRBV4-3 and TRBJ2-7, with 8 positions matching TRBD2. Looked up from germline, CDR1 is LGHNA and CDR2 is YSLEER. J was trimmed by 3 bases and V by 1 base; bases with no gene match: 11. CDR3 length: 17 residues. The CDR3 loop is CASSQAPTSGNIYEQYF. The CDR3 bases are TGCGCCAGCAGCCAAGCCCCTACTAGCGGTAACATCTACGAGCAGTACTTC.

Regarding this clone: A junction boundary mismatches the germline segment, possibly from a read error. This chain uses TRBV7-2 with TRBJ2-2; either TRBD1 or TRBD2 may fit D (5 bases each). In germline, CDR1 is SGHTA, CDR2 FQGNSA. The CDR3 has 13 residues. CDR3 DNA sequence: TGTGCCAGCAGCTTGATAGGTTATGGGGGGCTGTTTTTT. Translated, it gives CASSLIGYGGLFF.